The clone carrying this TCR beta chain was seen a few times. The CDR3 covers 15 residues. The ends lost 6 bases at V and 10 bases at J; junction bases unmatched: 10. Germline V lookup: CDR1 MNHEY, CDR2 SVGEGT. This specimen belongs to a study of response to subunit inactivated influenza vaccine. TCRdb used MiXCR to reprocess the RT-PCR reads, holding one entry per CDR3 protein. This sample has 300,000 to 350,000 distinct CDR3 sequences; 21% occur once, and the top ten carry roughly 10%. The material was PBMCs from blood, obtained less than 22 months after vaccination. The V gene is TRBV6-2 or TRBV6-3, the J gene TRBJ1-6, with 9 bases that match TRBD1. This clonotype originated in a man between 50 and 70 years old who received an inactivated influenza vaccine. In DNA, the CDR3 is TGTGCCAGCAGCTTACAGGGGGCCGAGGTATCACCCCTCCACTTT. Translating it yields CASSLQGAEVSPLHF.